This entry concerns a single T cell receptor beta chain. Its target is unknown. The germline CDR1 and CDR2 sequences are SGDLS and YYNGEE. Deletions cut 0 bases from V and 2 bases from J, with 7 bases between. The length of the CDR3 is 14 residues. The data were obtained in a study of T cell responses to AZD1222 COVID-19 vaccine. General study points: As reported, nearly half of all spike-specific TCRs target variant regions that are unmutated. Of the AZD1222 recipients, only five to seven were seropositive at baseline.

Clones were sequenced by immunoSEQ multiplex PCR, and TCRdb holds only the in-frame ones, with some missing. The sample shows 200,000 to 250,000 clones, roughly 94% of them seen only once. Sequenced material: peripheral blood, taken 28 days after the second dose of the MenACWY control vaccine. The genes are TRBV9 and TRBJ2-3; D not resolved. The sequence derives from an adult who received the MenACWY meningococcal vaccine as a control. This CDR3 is CASSVDSITDTQYF. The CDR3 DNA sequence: TGTGCCAGCAGCGTAGACTCTATCACAGATACGCAGTATTTT.